There are a few counts of the clone carrying this T cell receptor (beta chain). Unmatched junction bases numbered 4, after V lost 3 bases and J lost 0 bases. Germline values: CDR1 LGHDT, CDR2 YNNKEL (reference sequence). The CDR3 extends over 15 amino acids. TCRdb's table, derived via immunoSEQ multiplex PCR, lists solely in-frame clones and lacks some. The data contain about 250,000 clones, about nine tenths of them singletons. The sample comes from a study of blood T cell repertoires in COVID-19. This clonotype was sampled from a middle-aged man who had recovered from COVID-19. The material sequenced was PBMCs or T cells enriched from blood (not recorded which). This chain joins TRBV3-1 (or the pseudogene TRBV3-2) and TRBJ2-7, with 8 bases fitting TRBD1. CDR3 nucleotide sequence: TGTGCCAGCAGCCATCGGGACAGGTACTCCTACGAGCAGTACTTC. This gives the protein CASSHRDRYSYEQYF.